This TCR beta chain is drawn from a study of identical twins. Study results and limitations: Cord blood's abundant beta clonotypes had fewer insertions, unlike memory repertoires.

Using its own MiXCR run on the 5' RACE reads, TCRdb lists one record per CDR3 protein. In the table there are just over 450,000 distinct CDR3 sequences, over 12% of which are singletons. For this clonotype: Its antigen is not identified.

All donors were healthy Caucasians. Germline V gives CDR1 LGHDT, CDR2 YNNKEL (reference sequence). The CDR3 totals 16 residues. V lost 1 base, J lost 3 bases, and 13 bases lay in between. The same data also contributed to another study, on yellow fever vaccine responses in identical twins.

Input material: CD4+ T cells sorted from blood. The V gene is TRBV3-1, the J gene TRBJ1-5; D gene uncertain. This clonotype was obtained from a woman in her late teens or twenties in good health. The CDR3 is CASSQAGEPDNQPQHF. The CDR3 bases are TGTGCCAGCAGCCAAGCCGGCGAACCAGACAATCAGCCCCAGCATTTT.